This TCR beta chain is from a study of blood T cell repertoires in COVID-19. Study overall: Italy, Spain and the United States were the sources of the convalescent and acute COVID-19 samples. Nucleic acid was either cDNA or gDNA, and it came from T cells, B-cell-depleted T cells, or PBMCs.

The Seattle patients, enrolled during active infection, were followed longitudinally. Sequencing was performed with immunoSEQ multiplex PCR; in TCRdb, only in-frame clones are kept and a portion is missing. Among hundreds of thousands of clones listed, around 86% were seen once. Germline CDR1 is SGHAT and CDR2 is FQNNGV. The CDR3 sequence is 15 residues long. Trimming removed 2 bases from V and 9 bases from J; junction bases left unmatched: 6. The sample was peripheral blood. The chain joins TRBV11-2 to TRBJ1-6, with 8 bases lining up with TRBD1. The clonotype comes from a woman aged 45-59 years with COVID-19, enrolled during active disease. CDR3 amino acids: CASSLRTGRSSPLHF. For the CDR3, the DNA is TGTGCCAGCAGCTTACGGACAGGGAGAAGTTCACCCCTCCACTTT.